These 21 T cell receptor beta chains came from one sample sequenced in a study of blood T cell repertoires in COVID-19. TCRdb's table, derived via immunoSEQ multiplex PCR, lists solely in-frame clones and lacks some. The profile shows 130,000 to 150,000 clones, around nine tenths of them singletons. The specimen was peripheral blood. These TCRs come from a human donor in a cohort sampled during active COVID-19.

This rearrangement joins TRBV29-1 to TRBJ2-2; TRBD1 is a possible D gene (5 bases). The germline CDR1 and CDR2 sequences are SQVTM and ANQGSEA. V was cut by 7 bases and J by 3 bases, with 9 bases left in between. The CDR3 has 12 amino acids. CDR3 in amino acids: CSATVDTGELFF. CDR3 nucleotide sequence: TGCAGCGCGACAGTGGACACCGGGGAGCTGTTTTTT.

This chain joins TRBV12-5 and TRBJ2-2, with 8 bases fitting TRBD2. V trimming: 6 bases; J trimming: 5 bases; junction bases outside the gene matches: 14. The CDR3 runs to 17 residues. Germline V gene lookup returns CDR1 LGHNT and CDR2 FRNRAP. The CDR3 here is CASGPHSGIRPTGELFF. As DNA, the CDR3 is TGTGCTAGTGGCCCTCATAGCGGGATAAGACCTACCGGGGAGCTGTTTTTT.

V and J are TRBV4-2 and TRBJ2-2, with 13 bases identical to TRBD2. The V segment lost 3 bases and the J segment 3 bases; nucleotides outside the gene matches: 4. This CDR3 is 17 amino acids long. Germline V gene lookup returns CDR1 LGHNA and CDR2 YNFKEQ. The CDR3 here is CASSHETSGGYTGELFF. DNA for the CDR3: TGTGCCAGCAGCCACGAGACTAGCGGGGGGTACACCGGGGAGCTGTTTTTT.

This sequence joins TRBV6-6 and TRBJ1-1; no clear D. The CDR3 loop spans 11 amino acids. V dropped 6 bases and J dropped 5 bases, with 7 bases sitting between them. Germline V gene data show CDR1 as MNHNY and CDR2 as SVGAGI (reference sequence). The CDR3 DNA reads TGTGCCAGCAGCCGGGGAACTGAAGCTTTCTTT. Translating gives CASSRGTEAFF.

V is TRBV27 and J is TRBJ2-2; D is perhaps TRBD1 (6 bases). V shed 5 bases and J shed 5 bases, with 9 bases lying between them. Per germline, CDR1 MNHEY and CDR2 SMNVEV (reference sequence). This CDR3 comprises 13 residues. The DNA of the CDR3 is TGTGCCAGCAGTCCCAGGGGAACCGGGGAGCTGTTTTTT. Translated: CASSPRGTGELFF.

This chain uses TRBV20-1 with TRBJ1-1; D unresolved. CDR3 length: 11 amino acids. Deletions cut 3 bases from V and 5 bases from J, with 7 bases between. Germline CDR1 reads DFQATT; CDR2 reads SNEGSKA (reference sequence). The CDR3 bases are TGCAGTGCTAGTACAGTTACTGAAGCTTTCTTT. This sequence encodes CSASTVTEAFF.

The gene calls are TRBV5-4 and TRBJ1-1; weak D call: TRBD1 (5 bases). V was pared by 6 bases and J by 4 bases, with 16 bases between. This CDR3 spans 14 amino acids. In germline, CDR1 is SGHNT, CDR2 YYREEE (reference sequence). CDR3 amino acids: CASTPPGGGTEAFF. CDR3 DNA: TGTGCCAGCACCCCTCCGGGGGGGGGCACTGAAGCTTTCTTT.

This clone was observed a handful of times. The chain joins TRBV11-2 to TRBJ1-1; possible D gene TRBD1, 6 bases. Trimming took off 5 bases at V and 5 bases at J, with 15 bases between the two ends. Germline CDR1 reads SGHAT; CDR2 reads FQNNGV. The CDR3 spans 14 residues. CDR3 DNA sequence: TGTGCCAGCAGCACAATACAGGGTAGAACTGAAGCTTTCTTT. It encodes CASSTIQGRTEAFF.

V is TRBV9 and J is TRBJ2-1; 10 nucleotides agree with TRBD2. V was pared by 4 bases and J by 8 bases, with 9 bases of the junction left unmatched. Germline CDR1 is SGDLS and CDR2 is YYNGEE. The CDR3 has 15 residues. DNA of the CDR3: TGTGCCAGCAGCCGCGAGCGGGGGGGCCTCCATGAGCAGTTCTTC. Its protein product is CASSRERGGLHEQFF.

The V call is TRBV19, the J call TRBJ2-3; possible D gene TRBD2, 7 bases. V lost 5 bases, J lost 5 bases, and 17 bases lay in between. The CDR3 totals 15 residues. The germline V gene has CDR1 LNHDA and CDR2 SQIVND (reference sequence). Written as DNA, the CDR3 is TGTGCCAGTAGTGCACGGGGGGCCAATGGAGATACGCAGTATTTT. This codes for CASSARGANGDTQYF.

J is TRBJ1-1 and V is TRBV19; the match to TRBD1 covers 7 bases. This CDR3 comprises 15 residues. V was pared by 3 bases and J by 0 bases, with 4 bases of the junction left unmatched. Per germline, CDR1 LNHDA and CDR2 SQIVND (reference sequence). The CDR3 DNA reads TGTGCCAGTAGTATGAGGGGGCCCATGAACACTGAAGCTTTCTTT. Protein product: CASSMRGPMNTEAFF.

The CDR3 loop reads CASSHGEQSSEAFF. The DNA of the CDR3 is TGTGCCAGCAGTCACGGGGAACAAAGCTCTGAAGCTTTCTTT. The chain uses TRBV6-5 and TRBJ1-1, with D unresolved. The V gene's germline CDR1 is MNHEY and CDR2 SVGAGI. Trimming removed 5 bases at V and 6 bases at J, with 16 bases between. The CDR3 extends over 14 amino acids.

This chain joins TRBV7-3 and TRBJ2-3; a possible D gene is TRBD2 (6 bases). This CDR3 comprises 14 residues. Trimming cost V 3 bases and J 5 bases, with 12 bases left between them. Germline V gene data show CDR1 as SGHTA and CDR2 as FQGTGA. CDR3 sequence reads: CASSLGLAVDTQYF. CDR3 nucleotides: TGTGCCAGCAGCTTGGGACTGGCGGTAGATACGCAGTATTTT.

This chain joins TRBV13 and TRBJ1-1, with D uncertain. Germline CDR1 and CDR2: PRHDT and FYEKMQ (reference sequence). V was trimmed by 0 bases and J by 4 bases, leaving 9 bases between them. This CDR3 comprises 14 residues. CDR3 DNA: TGTGCCAGCAGCTTAGGCGGGTTGAGCACTGAAGCTTTCTTT. Encoded protein: CASSLGGLSTEAFF.

The chain couples TRBV5-1 to TRBJ2-5, with 7 bases matching TRBD1. The CDR3 runs 15 residues. Germline assignment: CDR1 SGHRS and CDR2 YFSETQ. The ends lost 0 bases at V and 4 bases at J; junction bases unmatched: 6. In nucleotides, the CDR3 is TGCGCCAGCAGCTTGGACGGGGCAGGGGGAGAGACCCAGTACTTC. Translating it yields CASSLDGAGGETQYF.

This sequence joins TRBV28 and TRBJ1-5; weak D call: TRBD1 (6 bases). V was pared by 7 bases and J by 1 base, with 11 bases between. CDR3 length equals 14 residues. Per the germline V gene, CDR1 is MDHEN and CDR2 is SYDVKM. CDR3 bases: TGTGCCAGCATTCGACAGGAAAGCAATCAGCCCCAGCATTTT. Translation: CASIRQESNQPQHF.

The rearrangement links TRBV19 to TRBJ1-2, with a weak D call TRBD1 (6 bases). Germline V gene sequence: CDR1 LNHDA, CDR2 SQIVND (reference sequence). Trimming left V 2 bases short and J 4 bases short, with 14 bases between. The CDR3 is 15 amino acids. The CDR3 DNA follows: TGTGCCAGTAGTATACTACAGGGAGGGAGCTATGGCTACACCTTC. Translated: CASSILQGGSYGYTF.

The chain recombines TRBV7-3 with TRBJ1-1; D ambiguous. Germline V CDR1 and CDR2: SGHTA, FQGTGA. The germline V and J ends were trimmed by 2 bases and 1 base, with 5 bases remaining between them. CDR3 size: 13 residues. Written as DNA, the CDR3 is TGTGCCAGCAGCTTAGAGGGGAACACTGAAGCTTTCTTT. Translation gives CASSLEGNTEAFF.

The chain uses TRBV19 and TRBJ2-1; TRBD2 matches at 8 bases. V shed 2 bases and J 3 bases; nucleotides not matched to a gene: 3. The CDR3 contains 15 residues. The V gene's germline CDR1 is LNHDA and CDR2 SQIVND (reference sequence). The CDR3 sequence is CASSIMSGGYNEQFF. The CDR3 coding sequence is TGTGCCAGTAGTATAATGAGCGGGGGCTACAATGAGCAGTTCTTC.

The chain joins TRBV19 to TRBJ2-1; perhaps TRBD1 as D (5 bases). CDR1 and CDR2 (germline): LNHDA, SQIVND (reference sequence). The CDR3 has 15 amino acids. The ends were cut back, 3 bases at V and 3 bases at J, with 12 bases in the middle. The CDR3, as DNA: TGTGCCAGTAGTATCTCCCCAGGGCACTACAATGAGCAGTTCTTC. Protein sequence: CASSISPGHYNEQFF.

This clone was picked up a small number of times. V gene TRBV6-5 combines with J gene TRBJ1-1; D is unclear. CDR1 and CDR2 (germline): MNHEY, SVGAGI. V was trimmed by 2 bases and J by 4 bases, leaving 8 bases between them. The CDR3 totals 13 residues. The CDR3: CASSYLYATEAFF. Written as DNA, the CDR3 is TGTGCCAGCAGTTACCTCTATGCCACTGAAGCTTTCTTT.